One sample yielded the 22 T cell receptor beta chains listed below, sequenced in a study of cytomegalovirus exposure and HLA in healthy donors. PCR was performed using 60 Vbeta and 13 Jbeta primers. TCRdb keeps only in-frame clones here, not all; method: immunoSEQ multiplex PCR. The table includes more than 85,000 clones, about 12% detected once. The sample comprised PBMCs. These receptors came from a man aged 35-49 years in good health and CMV-seropositive.

Concerning this clone: Since no conserved phenylalanine or tryptophan closes the CDR3, a read error is the likely cause. No DNA is shown, since the ends of the CDR3 on it are uncertain; the CDR3 is the one TCRdb lists. The chain combines TRBV6-1 with TRBJ2-3; the D call of TRBD1 is as the table states it, not checked on the DNA. Germline V gives CDR1 MNHNS, CDR2 SASEGT. With termini counted, the CDR3 has 14 amino acids. CDR3 residues: CASSVTGDTDTKYL.

The chain has TRBV19 and TRBJ1-4, with a possible D match to TRBD1 (6 bases). The germline V gene has CDR1 LNHDA and CDR2 SQIVND (reference sequence). This CDR3 has 14 amino acids. V lost 3 bases, J lost 3 bases, and 8 bases lay in between. The CDR3 DNA sequence: TGTGCCAGTAGTATTTGGGGGCCTAATGAAAAACTGTTTTTT. Amino acid sequence: CASSIWGPNEKLFF.

This clone was counted only a few times. The chain has TRBV9 and TRBJ1-1, with 8 bases fitting TRBD1. With V trimmed by 0 bases and J by 3 bases, 7 bases remained unmatched. Per the germline V gene, CDR1 is SGDLS and CDR2 is YYNGEE. This CDR3 has 16 residues. CDR3: CASSVAGQGADTEAFF. CDR3 coding DNA: TGTGCCAGCAGCGTAGCTGGGCAGGGGGCCGACACTGAAGCTTTCTTT.

The chain recombines TRBV6-5 with TRBJ2-3; tentatively, D is TRBD1 (5 bases). Germline V CDR1 and CDR2: MNHEY, SVGAGI. This CDR3 has 13 residues. V lost 4 bases and J lost 1, with 6 bases in between. CDR3 loop: CASSLTGTDTQYF. The CDR3, as DNA: TGTGCCAGCAGTTTGACAGGCACAGATACGCAGTATTTT.

This rearrangement joins TRBV10-1 to TRBJ1-3; D is undetermined. Germline V gene data show CDR1 as WNHNN and CDR2 as SYGVQD (reference sequence). V was shortened by 3 bases and J by 0 bases, with 12 bases between the two germline ends. The length of the CDR3 is 16 residues. The CDR3 DNA sequence: TGCGCCAGCAGTGACGGAGTAGAACGCTCTGGAAACACCATATATTTT. It translates to CASSDGVERSGNTIYF.

The V and J genes are TRBV2 and TRBJ1-1; 7 bases are a match to TRBD1. CDR1 is SNHLY, CDR2 FYNNEI, per germline. V dropped 9 bases and J dropped 0; count of bases not matched to a gene: 4. This CDR3 comprises 13 residues. DNA for the CDR3: TGTGCCAGTCTACAGGGGCTGAACACTGAAGCTTTCTTT. It is translated as CASLQGLNTEAFF.

CDR3 loop: CASSQEPGLAGVVYEQYF. Written as DNA, the CDR3 is TGCGCCAGCAGCCAAGAACCGGGACTAGCGGGAGTAGTCTACGAGCAGTACTTC. The chain couples TRBV4-1 to TRBJ2-7, with 14 bases that match TRBD2. J was trimmed by 3 bases and V by 0 bases; bases with no gene match: 7. CDR1 and CDR2 from the germline V gene are MGHRA and YSYEKL. There are 18 residues in the CDR3.

The J gene is TRBJ1-2, the V gene TRBV7-6, with D perhaps matching TRBD1 (6 bases). Germline values: CDR1 SGHVS, CDR2 FNYEAQ. The CDR3 has 15 residues. V shed 4 bases and J shed 7 bases, with 19 bases lying between them. CDR3 protein: CASSSRLTGSAGYTF. Written as DNA, the CDR3 is TGTGCCAGCAGCTCTAGATTAACAGGGTCTGCTGGCTACACCTTC. The variable domain in full, completed from reference TRBV7-6 and TRBJ1-2, reads GAGVSQSPRYKVTKRGQDVALRCDPISGHVSLYWYRQALGQGPEFLTYFNYEAQQDKSGLPNDRFSAERPEGSISTLTIQRTEQRDSAMYRCASSSRLTGSAGYTFGSGTRLTVV.

There are a few counts of this clone. The rearrangement links TRBV5-4 to TRBJ2-2, with D unresolved. The CDR3 runs 13 residues. V was trimmed by 0 bases and J by 6 bases, leaving 6 bases between them. The germline V gene has CDR1 SGHNT and CDR2 YYREEE (reference sequence). The CDR3 nucleotides are TGTGCCAGCAGCTTGGACGGGTCCGGGGAGCTGTTTTTT. It codes for CASSLDGSGELFF.

This rearrangement joins TRBV18 to TRBJ1-1, with a possible D match to TRBD1 (5 bases). CDR1 is KGHSH and CDR2 is LQKENI in the germline V gene. The CDR3 runs to 13 residues. V lost 8 bases to trimming and J lost 5 bases, with 15 bases between them. CDR3 residues: CASGGTRGTEAFF. CDR3 coding DNA: TGTGCCAGCGGTGGAACCCGGGGGACTGAAGCTTTCTTT.

This clone has only a few counts. The junction shows a germline mismatch at one end, possibly a read error. In DNA form, the CDR3 reads TGTGCCACCAGTGCACGGACGGATAGCGAAAACATTCAGTACTTC. Its translation is CATSARTDSENIQYF. The chain is built from TRBV10-3 and TRBJ2-4, with D maybe TRBD2 (5 bases). Germline V gene sequence: CDR1 ENHRY, CDR2 SYGVKD. CDR3 length equals 15 residues.

The V and J genes are TRBV9 and TRBJ1-2; the match to TRBD1 covers 9 bases. The CDR3 totals 14 residues. Germline CDR1 SGDLS, CDR2 YYNGEE. The J segment lost 6 bases and the V segment lost 4 bases, leaving 7 bases of the junction unmatched. The CDR3 spells CASSFRDRVHGYTF. In nucleotides, the CDR3 is TGTGCCAGCAGCTTCCGGGACAGGGTCCATGGCTACACCTTC.

The chain carries TRBV28 and TRBJ1-5; possible D gene TRBD1, 6 bases. Deletions cut 2 bases from V and 1 base from J, with 18 bases between. The CDR3 is 18 residues long. Germline loops: CDR1 MDHEN, CDR2 SYDVKM. The CDR3 spells CASSLLRMGARSNQPQHF. The CDR3 region has the DNA TGTGCCAGCAGTTTACTTAGAATGGGGGCACGGAGCAATCAGCCCCAGCATTTT.

This clone was counted only a few times. A read error may account for a junction end that differs from germline. J is TRBJ2-7 and V is TRBV27; 11 bases are shared with TRBD1. CDR3 size: 13 residues. The germline V gene has CDR1 MNHEY and CDR2 SMNVEV (reference sequence). This chain's CDR3 is CASSSRTGGNPFF. DNA of the CDR3: TGTGCCAGCAGTTCGAGGACAGGGGGCAACCCATTCTTC.

The chain combines TRBV11-2 with TRBJ1-1, with 7 bases fitting TRBD1. Germline values: CDR1 SGHAT, CDR2 FQNNGV. The CDR3 totals 15 residues. Trimming at V came to 5 bases and at J to 4 bases, leaving 10 bases not matched to a gene. CDR3 amino acids: CASSLHRGLGTEAFF. For the CDR3, the DNA is TGTGCCAGCAGCCTTCACAGGGGCCTTGGCACTGAAGCTTTCTTT.

This clone has a handful of counts. The chain carries TRBV5-1 and TRBJ1-1, with 7 bases matching TRBD1. CDR3 length equals 14 residues. The V gene's germline CDR1 is SGHRS and CDR2 YFSETQ. The ends lost 3 bases at V and 6 bases at J; junction bases unmatched: 8. CDR3 in DNA: TGCGCCAGCAGCTCGCAGACAGGGTCGGCTGAAGCTTTCTTT. It translates to CASSSQTGSAEAFF.

This clone was observed at least ten times. The chain combines TRBV5-1 with TRBJ2-2, with D perhaps TRBD2 (6 bases). The germline V gene has CDR1 SGHRS and CDR2 YFSETQ. V lost 0 bases, J lost 4 bases, and 13 bases lay in between. The CDR3 runs to 16 residues. CDR3 residues: CASSLAGGVGTGELFF. In nucleotides, the CDR3 is TGCGCCAGCAGCTTGGCCGGAGGGGTCGGCACCGGGGAGCTGTTTTTT.

By its share, this clone is medium-sized. This sequence joins TRBV5-5 and TRBJ2-1, with D possibly being TRBD2 (5 bases). V shed 4 bases and J shed 5 bases, with 10 bases lying between them. The CDR3 totals 13 residues. CDR1 is SGHKS, CDR2 YYEKEE, per germline (reference sequence). The CDR3 DNA follows: TGTGCCAGCAGCCTGGACTTTAACAATGAGCAGTTCTTC. Its translation is CASSLDFNNEQFF. Filled out from reference TRBV5-5 and TRBJ2-1, the complete variable domain reads DAGVTQSPTHLIKTRGQQVTLRCSPISGHKSVSWYQQVLGQGPQFIFQYYEKEERGRGNFPDRFSARQFPNYSSELNVNALLLGDSALYLCASSLDFNNEQFFGPGTRLTVL.

Only a few counts were recorded for this clone. The chain employs TRBV13 and TRBJ2-2; D perhaps matches TRBD1 (6 bases). V dropped 5 bases and J dropped 7 bases, with 14 bases sitting between them. The CDR3 length is 14 residues. Germline CDR1 and CDR2: PRHDT and FYEKMQ (reference sequence). In DNA form, the CDR3 reads TGTGCCAGCAGCCCCGAGGGGGTAATCGGGGAGCTGTTTTTT. Amino acids: CASSPEGVIGELFF.

The chain joins TRBV18 to TRBJ2-7; 7 positions agree with TRBD1. The CDR3 contains 14 residues. Germline values: CDR1 KGHSH, CDR2 LQKENI. J was trimmed by 3 bases and V by 5 bases; bases with no gene match: 7. The CDR3 DNA sequence: TGTGCCAGCTCAACCCGGGACAGAAACTACGAGCAGTACTTC. Translating gives CASSTRDRNYEQYF.

This clone has only a few counts. This chain joins TRBV19 and TRBJ2-3, with D maybe TRBD1 (5 bases). Germline V lookup: CDR1 LNHDA, CDR2 SQIVND (reference sequence). V lost 5 bases, J lost 6 bases, and 15 bases lay in between. This CDR3 region has 14 residues. CDR3 loop: CASSAGRVVDTQYF. The CDR3 DNA sequence: TGTGCCAGTAGTGCAGGCAGGGTGGTGGATACGCAGTATTTT.

This chain joins TRBV5-4 and TRBJ2-1; D not certain. Germline values: CDR1 SGHNT, CDR2 YYREEE (reference sequence). The CDR3 runs 11 residues. The V and J ends lost 5 bases and 7 bases respectively, with 7 bases between them. CDR3 sequence: CASSPGNEQFF. The DNA for the CDR3 is TGTGCCAGCAGTCCCGGGAATGAGCAGTTCTTC. The variable domain in full, with the rest retrieved from reference TRBV5-4 and TRBJ2-1, is ETGVTQSPTHLIKTRGQQVTLRCSSQSGHNTVSWYQQALGQGPQFIFQYYREEENGRGNFPPRFSGLQFPNYSSELNVNALELDDSALYLCASSPGNEQFFGPGTRLTVL.